These 17 T cell receptor beta chains share one sample of origin, sequenced in a study of human T cells and chemical hapten exposure. TCRdb passed the RACE reads through MiXCR, listing each CDR3 protein once. This repertoire shows 370,000 or so distinct CDR3 sequences, about 4.4% found once; its top ten account for about 2.2%. Time point in this sample: patch test 1, 2 weeks after DPC sensitization. Described treatment: therapeutic diphenylcyclopropenone sensitization with weekly scalp DPC. Sequenced material: whole blood, taken in connection with sensitization to the hapten diphenylcyclopropenone (DPC). Receptor source: a woman in her forties or fifties with alopecia areata. Some clones in this sample may be carry-over from other donors' samples.

This clonotype was recorded many times. The J gene is TRBJ2-7, the V gene TRBV19, with D perhaps TRBD2 (5 bases). Germline V gene sequence: CDR1 LNHDA, CDR2 SQIVND (reference sequence). This CDR3 has 13 residues. V lost 5 bases and J lost 1, with 9 bases in between. The CDR3 sequence: CASSPRGSYEQYF. Here the CDR3 DNA reads TGTGCCAGTAGTCCCCGCGGGTCCTACGAGCAGTACTTC.

The table lists this clonotype with many counts. The gene calls are TRBV7-9 and TRBJ2-7; 8 nucleotides agree with TRBD1. Germline CDR1 reads SEHNR; CDR2 reads FQNEAQ (reference sequence). Losses at the gene ends were 1 base for V and 5 bases for J; bases not matched to a gene: 4. The CDR3 contains 14 residues. The CDR3 loop reads CASSLVRTGNEQYF. In nucleotides, the CDR3 is TGTGCCAGCAGCTTAGTCCGGACAGGGAACGAGCAGTACTTC. Variable domain in full (rest from reference TRBV7-9 and TRBJ2-7): DTGVSQNPRHKITKRGQNVTFRCDPISEHNRLYWYRQTLGQGPEFLTYFQNEAQLEKSRLLSDRFSAERPKGSFSTLEIQRTEQGDSAMYLCASSLVRTGNEQYFGPGTRLTVT.

This clonotype was found many times. The chain joins TRBV14 to TRBJ2-3; either TRBD1 or TRBD2 may fit D (5 bases each). The CDR3 spans 15 residues. The germline V gene has CDR1 SGHDN and CDR2 FVKESK. V shed 0 bases and J shed 4 bases, with 11 bases lying between them. The CDR3 nucleotides read TGTGCCAGCAGCCAAGACTGGGGGTTAGCAGATACGCAGTATTTT. Translating gives CASSQDWGLADTQYF. Combining the CDR3 with reference TRBV14 and TRBJ2-3 gives the whole variable domain EAGVTQFPSHSVIEKGQTVTLRCDPISGHDNLYWYRRVMGKEIKFLLHFVKESKQDESGMPNNRFLAERTGGTYSTLKVQPAELEDSGVYFCASSQDWGLADTQYFGPGTRLTVL.

There are many counts of this clonotype. The genes are TRBV6-5 and TRBJ2-5; D perhaps matches TRBD2 (6 bases). V lost 2 bases and J 2 bases, leaving 12 bases between the germline ends. Germline CDR1 reads MNHEY; CDR2 reads SVGAGI. This CDR3 region has 15 residues. CDR3: CASSYGGTLQETQYF. Written as DNA, the CDR3 is TGTGCCAGCAGTTACGGGGGGACCCTTCAAGAGACCCAGTACTTC.

This clonotype was observed many times. J is TRBJ2-1 and V is TRBV7-9, with D perhaps matching TRBD1 or TRBD2 (6 bases each). The CDR3 length is 15 residues. CDR1 is SEHNR, CDR2 FQNEAQ, per germline (reference sequence). The V gene lost 5 bases and the J gene lost 2 bases, with 13 bases spanning the gap. The CDR3 nucleotides are TGTGCCAGCAGCCCCAGGGGACTTACCTACAATGAGCAGTTCTTC. Protein: CASSPRGLTYNEQFF.

V is TRBV10-3 and J is TRBJ1-2; D not resolved. CDR1 and CDR2 from the germline V gene are ENHRY and SYGVKD. The CDR3 contains 15 residues. V lost 4 bases and J 1 base, leaving 13 bases between the germline ends. As DNA, the CDR3 is TGTGCCATCAGTGGTGCCGGGGAAATTAACTATGGCTACACCTTC. This codes for CAISGAGEINYGYTF.

This clonotype was observed many times. J is TRBJ2-1 and V is TRBV10-3, with 8 bases fitting TRBD2. The germline V gene encodes CDR1 ENHRY and CDR2 SYGVKD. The CDR3 is 15 amino acids. V gave up 2 bases and J gave up 4 bases; unmatched junction bases: 4. The CDR3 DNA reads TGTGCCATCAGTGAGGGAGGACTAGCTTACAATGAGCAGTTCTTC. Translated, it gives CAISEGGLAYNEQFF.

The sample holds a few counts of this clonotype. V is TRBV2 and J is TRBJ2-7; tentative D call: TRBD1 (6 bases). CDR3 size: 12 residues. V lost 6 bases, J lost 3 bases, and 9 bases lay in between. The V gene's germline CDR1 is SNHLY and CDR2 FYNNEI. The CDR3 DNA is TGTGCCAGCAGAGGGACAATCTACGAGCAGTACTTC. Translating it yields CASRGTIYEQYF.

The sample holds a few counts of this clonotype. The chain links TRBV12-3 or TRBV12-4 to TRBJ1-6; 7 bases are a match to TRBD1. J was trimmed by 10 bases and V by 6 bases; bases with no gene match: 18. This CDR3 has 17 amino acids. The CDR3 nucleotides read TGTGCCAGCAGCCGAGCTGGGACAGCCAGGTTTATCTCACCCCTCCACTTT. Translation: CASSRAGTARFISPLHF.

In this sample, this clonotype turned up a few times. V usage is TRBV20-1 and J usage is TRBJ1-5; D remains ambiguous. The CDR3 is made up of 12 amino acids. Germline V gene lookup returns CDR1 DFQATT and CDR2 SNEGSKA (reference sequence). Trimming shortened V by 0 bases and J by 6 bases, and 6 bases separated the two germline ends. CDR3 DNA sequence: TGCAGTGCTAGAGATTCAAGTCAGCCCCAGCATTTT. Translated, it gives CSARDSSQPQHF.

This clonotype occurred many times. The rearrangement links TRBV4-1 to TRBJ1-3; D is perhaps TRBD1 (5 bases). This CDR3 has 14 amino acids. Germline V gene lookup returns CDR1 MGHRA and CDR2 YSYEKL. V lost 0 bases to trimming and J lost 8 bases, with 11 bases between them. The DNA for the CDR3 is TGCGCCAGCAGCCAAGATCCAGGGTCATACACCATATATTTT. Its translation: CASSQDPGSYTIYF.

The table lists this clonotype with a few counts. V gene TRBV5-1 combines with J gene TRBJ1-6, with 9 bases identical to TRBD1. Trimming at V came to 5 bases and at J to 3 bases, leaving 3 bases not matched to a gene. The CDR3 totals 15 residues. In germline, CDR1 is SGHRS, CDR2 YFSETQ. The CDR3 DNA reads TGCGCCAGCAGTCGGACAGGGGACTATAATTCACCCCTCCACTTT. It codes for CASSRTGDYNSPLHF.

The chain uses TRBV28 and TRBJ1-2; D remains ambiguous. V dropped 8 bases and J dropped 2 bases, with 9 bases sitting between them. Germline V CDR1 and CDR2: MDHEN, SYDVKM. The length of the CDR3 is 12 residues. CDR3 nucleotide sequence: TGTGCCAGCTTCGGTATAAACTATGGCTACACCTTC. This codes for CASFGINYGYTF.

The rearrangement uses TRBV9 and TRBJ1-1; 11 bases align to TRBD1. The germline gives CDR1 SGDLS, CDR2 YYNGEE. This CDR3 comprises 15 residues. Unmatched junction bases numbered 5, after V lost 1 base and J lost 6 bases. In nucleotides, the CDR3 is TGTGCCAGCAGCGTAACCGGACAGGGGGCGTCTGAAGCTTTCTTT. Translating gives CASSVTGQGASEAFF.

This clonotype was observed a handful of times. V is TRBV20-1 and J is TRBJ2-1; no clear D. This CDR3 region has 14 residues. V was clipped by 2 bases and J by 5 bases, with 13 bases between them. In germline, CDR1 is DFQATT, CDR2 SNEGSKA (reference sequence). The CDR3 reads CSARPLRADNEQFF. The CDR3 region has the DNA TGCAGTGCTAGACCCCTTCGGGCCGACAATGAGCAGTTCTTC.

The chain combines TRBV29-1 with TRBJ2-3; possible D gene TRBD1, 6 bases. CDR3 length: 13 residues. Germline CDR1 SQVTM, CDR2 ANQGSEA. The CDR3 spells CRIWGQITDTQYF. The CDR3 DNA reads as TGCAGGATTTGGGGGCAGATCACAGATACGCAGTATTTT.

This clonotype has a count of ten or more. The gene calls are TRBV7-2 and TRBJ1-1; the D gene is possibly TRBD1 (6 bases). Germline CDR1 SGHTA, CDR2 FQGNSA. The germline V and J ends were trimmed by 4 bases and 4 bases, with 13 bases remaining between them. This CDR3 spans 14 amino acids. CDR3 protein: CASSSQGRSTEAFF. CDR3 coding DNA: TGTGCCAGCAGCTCTCAGGGGAGAAGCACTGAAGCTTTCTTT. Combining the CDR3 with reference TRBV7-2 and TRBJ1-1 gives the whole variable domain GAGVSQSPSNKVTEKGKDVELRCDPISGHTALYWYRQSLGQGLEFLIYFQGNSAPDKSGLPSDRFSAERTGGSVSTLTIQRTQQEDSAVYLCASSSQGRSTEAFFGQGTRLTVV.